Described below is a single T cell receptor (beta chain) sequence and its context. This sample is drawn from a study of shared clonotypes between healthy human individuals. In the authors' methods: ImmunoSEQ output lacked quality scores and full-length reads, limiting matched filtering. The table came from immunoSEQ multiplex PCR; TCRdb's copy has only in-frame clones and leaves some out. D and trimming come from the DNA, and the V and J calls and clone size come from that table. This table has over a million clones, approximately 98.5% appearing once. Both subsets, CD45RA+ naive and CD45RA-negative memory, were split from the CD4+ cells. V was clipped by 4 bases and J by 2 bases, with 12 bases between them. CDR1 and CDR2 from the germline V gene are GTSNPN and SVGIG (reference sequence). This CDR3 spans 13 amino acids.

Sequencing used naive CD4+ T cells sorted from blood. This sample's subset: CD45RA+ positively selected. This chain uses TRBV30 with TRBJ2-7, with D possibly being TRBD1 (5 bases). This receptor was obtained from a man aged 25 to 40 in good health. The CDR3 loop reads CAWTTGLTYEQYF. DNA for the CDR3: TGTGCCTGGACTACAGGCCTCACCTACGAGCAGTACTTC.